The source of this T cell receptor beta chain is a study of T cells in Graves' hyperthyroidism and ophthalmopathy. With V trimmed by 0 bases and J by 2 bases, 4 bases remained unmatched. Germline-derived CDR1 and CDR2 are LNHNV and YYDKDF (reference sequence). CDR3 length equals 16 residues. In this sample, this clonotype turned up many times. Exclusion followed for patients with uncontrolled infection, other autoimmune disease, pregnancy or lactation. Diagnosing involved the use of clinical symptoms, serum thyroxine and TRAb, thyroid ultrasound and orbital computed tomography. Fresh 10 ml peripheral blood yielded PBMCs. RNA transcripts provided the source from which TCR beta CDR3 regions were amplified. The study used the HTBI primer set for a first-round RT-PCR of the TCR CDR3. TCRdb used MiXCR to reprocess the multiplex PCR reads, holding one entry per CDR3 protein. The sample carries fewer than 550,000 distinct CDR3 sequences, approximately 15% recorded once.

Sequences were obtained from blood. This rearrangement joins TRBV15 to TRBJ2-7; 10 nucleotides line up with TRBD2. This TCR derives from a woman in her late teens or twenties with Graves' hyperthyroidism. The CDR3 DNA sequence: TGTGCCACCAGCAGAGAAAGGACTAGCGGACCCTACGAGCAGTACTTC. Its protein product is CATSRERTSGPYEQYF.